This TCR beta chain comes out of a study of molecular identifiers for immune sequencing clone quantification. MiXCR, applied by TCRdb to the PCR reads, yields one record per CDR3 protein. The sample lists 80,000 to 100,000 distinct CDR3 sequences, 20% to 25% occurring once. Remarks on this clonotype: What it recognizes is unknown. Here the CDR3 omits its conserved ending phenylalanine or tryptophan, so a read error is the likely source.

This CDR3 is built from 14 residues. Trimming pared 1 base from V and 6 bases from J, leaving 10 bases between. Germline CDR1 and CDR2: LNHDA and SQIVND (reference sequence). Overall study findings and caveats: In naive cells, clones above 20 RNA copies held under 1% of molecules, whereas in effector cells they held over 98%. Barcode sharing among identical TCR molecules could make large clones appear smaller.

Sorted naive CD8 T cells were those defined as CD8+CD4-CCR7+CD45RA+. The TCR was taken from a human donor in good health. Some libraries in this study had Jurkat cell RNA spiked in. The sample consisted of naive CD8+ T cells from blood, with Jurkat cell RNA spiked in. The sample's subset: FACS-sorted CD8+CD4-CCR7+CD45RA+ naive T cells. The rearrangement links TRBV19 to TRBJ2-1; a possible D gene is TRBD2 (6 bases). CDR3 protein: CASSIARRGNEQFS. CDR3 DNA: TGTGCCAGTAGTATAGCAAGGAGGGGCAATGAGCAGTTCTCC.